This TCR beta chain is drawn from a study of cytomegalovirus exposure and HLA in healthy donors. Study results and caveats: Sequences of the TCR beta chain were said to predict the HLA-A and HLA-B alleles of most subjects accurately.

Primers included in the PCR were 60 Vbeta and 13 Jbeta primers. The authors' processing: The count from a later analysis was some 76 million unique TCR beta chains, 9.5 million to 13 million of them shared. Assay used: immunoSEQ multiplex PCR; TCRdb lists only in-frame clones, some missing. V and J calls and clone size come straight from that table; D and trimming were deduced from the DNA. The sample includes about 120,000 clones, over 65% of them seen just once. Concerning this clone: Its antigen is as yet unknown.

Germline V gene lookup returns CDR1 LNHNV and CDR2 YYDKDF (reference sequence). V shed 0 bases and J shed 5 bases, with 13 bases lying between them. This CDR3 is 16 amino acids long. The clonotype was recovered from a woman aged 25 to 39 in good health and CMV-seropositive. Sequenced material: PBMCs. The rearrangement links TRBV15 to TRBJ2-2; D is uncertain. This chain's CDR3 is CATSRDRVVFTGELFF. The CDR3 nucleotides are TGTGCCACCAGCAGAGATCGTGTAGTCTTTACCGGGGAGCTGTTTTTT.